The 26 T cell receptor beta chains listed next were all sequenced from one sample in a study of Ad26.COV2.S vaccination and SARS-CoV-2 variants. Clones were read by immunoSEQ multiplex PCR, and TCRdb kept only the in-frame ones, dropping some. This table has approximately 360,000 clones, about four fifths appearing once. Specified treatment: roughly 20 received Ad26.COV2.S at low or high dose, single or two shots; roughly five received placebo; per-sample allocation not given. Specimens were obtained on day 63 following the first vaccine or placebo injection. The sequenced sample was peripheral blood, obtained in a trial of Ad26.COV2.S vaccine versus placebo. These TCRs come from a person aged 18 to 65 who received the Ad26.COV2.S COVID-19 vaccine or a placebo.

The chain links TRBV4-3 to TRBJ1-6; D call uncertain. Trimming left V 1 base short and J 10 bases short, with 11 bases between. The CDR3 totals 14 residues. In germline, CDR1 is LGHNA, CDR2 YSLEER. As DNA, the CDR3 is TGCGCCAGCAGCCAAGTCTTAGTGGGATCACCCCTCCACTTT. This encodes CASSQVLVGSPLHF.

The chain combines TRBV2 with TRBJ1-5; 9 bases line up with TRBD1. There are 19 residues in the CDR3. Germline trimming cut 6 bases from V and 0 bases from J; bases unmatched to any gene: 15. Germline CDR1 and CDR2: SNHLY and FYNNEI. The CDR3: CASRVGSGTGLYSNQPQHF. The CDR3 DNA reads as TGTGCCAGCAGGGTAGGATCCGGGACAGGGCTTTATAGCAATCAGCCCCAGCATTTT.

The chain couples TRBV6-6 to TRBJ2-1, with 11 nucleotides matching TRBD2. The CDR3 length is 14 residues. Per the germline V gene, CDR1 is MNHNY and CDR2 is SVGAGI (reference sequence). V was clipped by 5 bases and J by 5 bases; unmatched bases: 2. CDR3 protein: CASSILAGDNEQFF. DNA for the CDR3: TGTGCCAGCAGTATACTAGCGGGAGACAATGAGCAGTTCTTC.

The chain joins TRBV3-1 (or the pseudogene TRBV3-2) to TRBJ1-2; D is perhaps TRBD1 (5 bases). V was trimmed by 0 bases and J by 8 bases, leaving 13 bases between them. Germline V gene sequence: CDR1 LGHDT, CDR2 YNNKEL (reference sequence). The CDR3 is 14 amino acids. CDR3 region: CASSQDARVNGYTF. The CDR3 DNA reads TGTGCCAGCAGCCAAGATGCCAGGGTAAACGGCTACACCTTC.

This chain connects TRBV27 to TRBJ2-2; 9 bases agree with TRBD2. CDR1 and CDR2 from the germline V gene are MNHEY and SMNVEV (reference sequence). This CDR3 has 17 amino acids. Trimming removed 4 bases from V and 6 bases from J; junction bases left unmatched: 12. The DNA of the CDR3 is TGTGCCAGCAGTTCAGGGTATAGCGGGGGCCTCCCCGGGGAGCTGTTTTTT. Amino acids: CASSSGYSGGLPGELFF.

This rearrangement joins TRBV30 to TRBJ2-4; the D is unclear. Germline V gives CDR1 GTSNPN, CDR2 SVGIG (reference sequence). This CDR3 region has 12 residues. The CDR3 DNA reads TGTGGCCTTGGAGAGTTCAAAAACATTCAGTACTTC. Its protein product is CGLGEFKNIQYF.

The CDR3 spells CASSQFPVGTVNTEAFF. The CDR3 nucleotides are TGCGCCAGCAGCCAATTTCCGGTAGGGACGGTGAACACTGAAGCTTTCTTT. This rearrangement joins TRBV4-1 to TRBJ1-1, with D maybe TRBD1 (5 bases). CDR3 length: 17 residues. V dropped 2 bases and J dropped 0 bases, with 16 bases sitting between them. Germline lookup yields CDR1 MGHRA and CDR2 YSYEKL.

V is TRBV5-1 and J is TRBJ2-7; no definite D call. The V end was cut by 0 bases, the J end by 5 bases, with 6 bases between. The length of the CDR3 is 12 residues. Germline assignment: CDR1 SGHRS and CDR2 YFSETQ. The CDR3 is CASSLVPNEQYF. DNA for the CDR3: TGCGCCAGCAGCTTGGTTCCAAACGAGCAGTACTTC. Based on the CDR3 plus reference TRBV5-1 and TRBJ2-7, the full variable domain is KAGVTQTPRYLIKTRGQQVTLSCSPISGHRSVSWYQQTPGQGLQFLFEYFSETQRNKGNFPGRFSGRQFSNSRSEMNVSTLELGDSALYLCASSLVPNEQYFGPGTRLTVT.

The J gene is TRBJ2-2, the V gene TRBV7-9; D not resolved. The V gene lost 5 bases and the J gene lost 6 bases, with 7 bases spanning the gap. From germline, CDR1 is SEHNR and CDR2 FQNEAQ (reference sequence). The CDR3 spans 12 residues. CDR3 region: CASSSFSGELFF. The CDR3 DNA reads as TGTGCCAGCAGCAGTTTTTCCGGGGAGCTGTTTTTT.

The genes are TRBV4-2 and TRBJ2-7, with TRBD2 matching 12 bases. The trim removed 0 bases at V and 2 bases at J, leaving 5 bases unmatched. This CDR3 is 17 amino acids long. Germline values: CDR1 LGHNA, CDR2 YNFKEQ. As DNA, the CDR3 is TGTGCCAGCAGCCAAGAAGGGACTAGCGGGTCTACCTACGAGCAGTACTTC. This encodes CASSQEGTSGSTYEQYF.

This CDR3 is CASSESRAGPQHF. CDR3 DNA: TGCGCCAGCAGTGAGTCGAGGGCAGGGCCCCAGCATTTT. The chain joins TRBV10-1 to TRBJ1-5; D not resolved. CDR3 length equals 13 residues. In germline, CDR1 is WNHNN, CDR2 SYGVQD (reference sequence). Trimming removed 0 bases at V and 9 bases at J, with 9 bases between.

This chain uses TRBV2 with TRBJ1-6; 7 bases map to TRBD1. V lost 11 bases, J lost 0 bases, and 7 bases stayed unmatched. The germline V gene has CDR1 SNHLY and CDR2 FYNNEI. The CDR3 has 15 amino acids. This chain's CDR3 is CAGKDRSSYNSPLHF. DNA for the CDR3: TGTGCCGGGAAGGACAGGAGCTCCTATAATTCACCCCTCCACTTT.

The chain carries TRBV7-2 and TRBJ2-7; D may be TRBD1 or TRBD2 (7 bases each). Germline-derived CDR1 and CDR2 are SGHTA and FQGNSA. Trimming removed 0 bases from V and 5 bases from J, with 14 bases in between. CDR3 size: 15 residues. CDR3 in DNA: TGTGCCAGCAGCTTAGCCGCCCAGGGGGGGCACGAGCAGTACTTC. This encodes CASSLAAQGGHEQYF. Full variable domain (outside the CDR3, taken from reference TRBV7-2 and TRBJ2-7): GAGVSQSPSNKVTEKGKDVELRCDPISGHTALYWYRQSLGQGLEFLIYFQGNSAPDKSGLPSDRFSAERTGGSVSTLTIQRTQQEDSAVYLCASSLAAQGGHEQYFGPGTRLTVT.

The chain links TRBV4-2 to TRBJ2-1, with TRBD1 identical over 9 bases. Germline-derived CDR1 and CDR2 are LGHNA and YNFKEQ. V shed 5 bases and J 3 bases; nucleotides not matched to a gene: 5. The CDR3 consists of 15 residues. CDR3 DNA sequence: TGTGCCAGCAGCTCCGGGACAGGGAACTACAATGAGCAGTTCTTC. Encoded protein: CASSSGTGNYNEQFF.

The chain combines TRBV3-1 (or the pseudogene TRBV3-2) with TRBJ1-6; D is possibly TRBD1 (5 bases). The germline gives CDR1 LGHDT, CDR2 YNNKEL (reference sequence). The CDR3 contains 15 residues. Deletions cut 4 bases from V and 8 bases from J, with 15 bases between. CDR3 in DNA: TGTGCCAGCAGCCGATCAGGGCTCCCCGATTCACCCCTCCACTTT. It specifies CASSRSGLPDSPLHF.

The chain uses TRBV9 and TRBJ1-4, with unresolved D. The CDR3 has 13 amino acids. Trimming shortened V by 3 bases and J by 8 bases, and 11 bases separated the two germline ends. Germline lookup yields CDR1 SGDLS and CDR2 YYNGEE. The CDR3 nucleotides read TGTGCCAGCAGCGCCCAGCTGGAGGAAAAACTGTTTTTT. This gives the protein CASSAQLEEKLFF.

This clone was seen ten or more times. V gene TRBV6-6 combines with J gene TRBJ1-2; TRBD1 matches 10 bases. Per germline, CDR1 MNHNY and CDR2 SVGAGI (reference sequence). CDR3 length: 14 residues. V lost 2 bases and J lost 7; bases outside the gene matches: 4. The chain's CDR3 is CASSYDRGRAGYTF. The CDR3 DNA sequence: TGTGCCAGCAGTTACGACAGGGGGCGGGCTGGCTACACCTTC.

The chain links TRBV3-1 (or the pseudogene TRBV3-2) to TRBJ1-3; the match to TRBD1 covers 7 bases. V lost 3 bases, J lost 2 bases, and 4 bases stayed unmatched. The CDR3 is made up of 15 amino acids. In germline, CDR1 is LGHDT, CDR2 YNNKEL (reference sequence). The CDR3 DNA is TGTGCCAGCAGCCAGACAGGGTCCGCTGGAAACACCATATATTTT. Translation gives CASSQTGSAGNTIYF.

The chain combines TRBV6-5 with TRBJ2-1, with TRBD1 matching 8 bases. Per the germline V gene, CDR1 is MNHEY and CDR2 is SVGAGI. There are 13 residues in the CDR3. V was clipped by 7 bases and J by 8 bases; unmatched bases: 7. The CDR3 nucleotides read TGTGCCAGCACTTCCTCAGGGGGCCATGAGCAGTTCTTC. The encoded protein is CASTSSGGHEQFF.

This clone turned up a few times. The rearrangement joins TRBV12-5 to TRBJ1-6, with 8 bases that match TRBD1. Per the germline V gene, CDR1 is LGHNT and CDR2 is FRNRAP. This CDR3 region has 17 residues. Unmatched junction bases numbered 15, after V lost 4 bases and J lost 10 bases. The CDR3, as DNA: TGTGCTAGTGGTTGGGGCTCTCCAGGGGGCGCGGGATCACCCCTCCACTTT. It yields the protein CASGWGSPGGAGSPLHF.

The CDR3 loop is CASSTTLNTEAFF. The CDR3 bases are TGTGCCAGCAGCACTACATTGAACACTGAAGCTTTCTTT. The gene calls are TRBV6-5 and TRBJ1-1; unclear D gene. Trimming pared 6 bases from V and 0 bases from J, leaving 8 bases between. CDR3 size: 13 residues. CDR1 is MNHEY, CDR2 SVGAGI, per germline.

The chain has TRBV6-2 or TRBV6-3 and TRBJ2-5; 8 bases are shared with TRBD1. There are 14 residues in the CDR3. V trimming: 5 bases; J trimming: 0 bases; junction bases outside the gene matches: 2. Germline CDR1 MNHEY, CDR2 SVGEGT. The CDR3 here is CASSADRDQETQYF. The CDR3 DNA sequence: TGTGCCAGCAGTGCGGACAGGGACCAAGAGACCCAGTACTTC.

In DNA form, the CDR3 reads TGTGCCAGCAGCGCGGGGGCTAATGAAAAACTGTTTTTT. This gives the protein CASSAGANEKLFF. V and J are TRBV9 and TRBJ1-4, with a tentative D call TRBD1 (5 bases). Looked up from germline, CDR1 is SGDLS and CDR2 is YYNGEE. Between the trimmed V and J ends, which lost 3 bases and 3 bases, there was a span of 6 bases. The CDR3 loop spans 13 amino acids.

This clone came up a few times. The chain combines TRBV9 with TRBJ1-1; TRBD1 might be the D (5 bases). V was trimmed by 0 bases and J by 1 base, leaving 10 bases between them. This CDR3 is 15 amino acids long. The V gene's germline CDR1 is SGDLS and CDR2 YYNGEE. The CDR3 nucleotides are TGTGCCAGCAGCGTAGCCGGCAGGGCGAACACTGAAGCTTTCTTT. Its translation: CASSVAGRANTEAFF. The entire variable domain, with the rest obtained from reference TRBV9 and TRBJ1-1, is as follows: DSGVTQTPKHLITATGQRVTLRCSPRSGDLSVYWYQQSLDQGLQFLIQYYNGEERAKGNILERFSAQQFPDLHSELNLSSLELGDSALYFCASSVAGRANTEAFFGQGTRLTVV.

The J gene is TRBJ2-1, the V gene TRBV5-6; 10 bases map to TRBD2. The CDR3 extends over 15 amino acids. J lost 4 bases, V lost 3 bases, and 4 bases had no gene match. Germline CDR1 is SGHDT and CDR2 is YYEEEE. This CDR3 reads CASSSGTSVYNEQFF. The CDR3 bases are TGTGCCAGCAGCTCCGGGACTAGCGTTTACAATGAGCAGTTCTTC.

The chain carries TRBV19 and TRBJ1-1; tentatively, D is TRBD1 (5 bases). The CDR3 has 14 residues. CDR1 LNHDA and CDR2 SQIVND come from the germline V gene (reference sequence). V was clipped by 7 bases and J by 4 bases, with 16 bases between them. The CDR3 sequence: CASTLGAGFTEAFF. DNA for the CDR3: TGTGCCAGTACCCTCGGAGCAGGGTTCACTGAAGCTTTCTTT.